The rows below give T cell receptor beta chains drawn from one sample of a study of blood T cells in healthy people across ages. TCRdb itself ran the 5' RACE reads through MiXCR, one entry per CDR3 protein. The sample carries just over 1 million distinct CDR3 sequences, under 55% recorded once. Sample: blood. The receptors derive from a woman aged 60-75 years in good health. Each CDR3 is given with its conserved first and last residue. A D gene is named only where the DNA matches it firmly. Expanded clones are given a class, and other clones once, few, many or no size at all.

>NA|NA|TRBV7-8|TRBJ2-1
CASRPRGAAEQFF
TGTGCCAGCAGACCCCGGGGGGCAGCTGAGCAGTTCTTC
>NA|NA|TRBV20-1|TRBJ1-5
CSVRVQRDQPQHF
TGCAGCGTTCGGGTCCAGAGGGATCAGCCCCAGCATTTT
>NA|NA|TRBV6-5|TRBJ2-3
CASSDLRGGGQYF
TGTGCCAGCAGTGACCTGCGAGGAGGTGGGCAGTATTTT
>NA|NA|TRBV3-1|TRBJ2-6
CASSQQLQGAWGANVLTF
TGTGCCAGCAGCCAGCAGCTACAAGGGGCCTGGGGGGCCAACGTCCTGACTTTC
>NA|few|TRBV12-3/TRBV12-4|TRBJ2-3
CASSTQGTSTDTQYF
TGTGCCAGCAGTACCCAGGGGACTTCCACAGATACGCAGTATTTT
>NA|few|TRBV7-8|TRBJ1-5
CASSLGSGTFSNQPQHF
TGTGCCAGCAGCTTAGGCTCCGGGACATTTAGCAATCAGCCCCAGCATTTT
>TRBD2|once|TRBV27|TRBJ2-7
CASRRKTSIYEQYF
TGTGCCAGCCGTCGAAAGACTAGCATCTACGAGCAGTACTTC
>TRBD1|NA|TRBV29-1|TRBJ1-2
CSARQGGNYGYTF
TGCAGCGCAAGACAGGGGGGGAACTATGGCTACACCTTC
>TRBD1|NA|TRBV6-2/TRBV6-3|TRBJ2-1
CASSWGTEFFSYNEQFF
TGTGCCAGCAGTTGGGGGACAGAATTTTTCTCCTACAATGAGCAGTTCTTC
>TRBD1|many|TRBV29-1|TRBJ2-7
CSARTGDEQYF
TGCAGCGCCCGTACAGGGGACGAGCAGTACTTC
>NA|NA|TRBV15|TRBJ1-2
CATSGTRFPIGYTF
TGTGCCACCAGCGGGACTCGATTTCCTATCGGCTACACCTTC
>TRBD2|few|TRBV20-1|TRBJ2-3
CSATRTSGSTDTQYF
TGCAGTGCTACCCGGACTAGCGGCAGCACAGATACGCAGTATTTT
>TRBD1|few|TRBV12-3/TRBV12-4|TRBJ1-1
CASMIRQGHAFF
TGTGCCAGCATGATACGACAGGGGCATGCTTTCTTT
>TRBD1|NA|TRBV30|TRBJ1-4
CAWRQGGSEKLFF
TGTGCCTGGAGACAGGGGGGGAGTGAAAAACTGTTTTTT
>NA|NA|TRBV27|TRBJ2-7
CASGLGGDYEQYF
TGTGCCAGCGGTCTCGGAGGCGACTACGAGCAGTACTTC
>NA|few|TRBV5-1|TRBJ2-7
CASRFESEQYF
TGCGCCAGCAGATTTGAGAGCGAGCAGTACTTC
>NA|few|TRBV15|TRBJ2-5
CATSSTPGPGTQYF
TGTGCCACCAGCTCTACCCCTGGCCCAGGGACCCAGTACTTC
>TRBD1|NA|TRBV11-2|TRBJ1-2
CASSLGGTAQGRGYTF
TGTGCCAGCAGCTTGGGGGGGACAGCTCAAGGCCGGGGCTACACCTTC
>TRBD1|NA|TRBV7-9|TRBJ1-2
CASSPTAGTAYGYTF
TGTGCCAGCAGCCCAACGGCCGGGACAGCTTATGGCTACACCTTC
>TRBD2|NA|TRBV20-1|TRBJ2-5
CSATAGGGETQYF
TGCAGTGCTACAGCGGGAGGAGGAGAGACCCAGTACTTC
>NA|NA|TRBV12-3/TRBV12-4|TRBJ2-6
CASTYSGANVLTF
TGTGCCAGCACGTACTCTGGGGCCAACGTCCTGACTTTC
>NA|NA|TRBV20-1|TRBJ1-5
CSAREVESSDQPQHF
TGCAGTGCTAGAGAAGTGGAAAGCTCGGATCAGCCCCAGCATTTT
>TRBD2|NA|TRBV7-9|TRBJ2-1
CASSRLRTSGRVGNEQFF
TGTGCCAGCAGCAGATTACGGACTAGCGGGAGGGTGGGCAATGAGCAGTTCTTC
>NA|NA|TRBV11-2|TRBJ2-5
CASSSTTSLIETQYF
TGTGCCAGCAGCTCGACGACTAGTCTTATAGAGACCCAGTACTTC
>NA|NA|TRBV9|TRBJ2-5
CASSSEWETQYF
TGTGCCAGCAGCAGCGAGTGGGAGACCCAGTACTTC
>NA|NA|TRBV29-1|TRBJ2-5
CSVDGSHETQYF
TGCAGCGTTGACGGCAGCCACGAGACCCAGTACTTC
>TRBD2|NA|TRBV28|TRBJ2-3
CASNTAGLAGRDTQYF
TGTGCCAGCAACACCGCGGGACTAGCGGGTAGAGATACGCAGTATTTT
>NA|NA|TRBV27|TRBJ1-2
CASSLHPIDGYTF
TGTGCCAGCAGTTTACATCCCATCGATGGCTACACCTTC
>NA|NA|TRBV2|TRBJ2-1
CASRKGGPQQFF
TGTGCCAGCAGAAAGGGGGGACCGCAGCAGTTCTTC
>NA|NA|TRBV27|TRBJ2-7
CASSFRGDDPYEQYF
TGTGCCAGCAGTTTCCGAGGGGACGACCCCTACGAGCAGTACTTC
>NA|few|TRBV15|TRBJ2-1
CATSRDRNKNEQFF
TGTGCCACCAGCAGAGATCGGAACAAAAATGAGCAGTTCTTC
>NA|NA|TRBV12-3/TRBV12-4|TRBJ2-5
CASSTVWDGETQYF
TGTGCCAGCAGTACCGTTTGGGATGGGGAGACCCAGTACTTC
>NA|few|TRBV7-9|TRBJ2-7
CASSDGGLSYEQYF
TGTGCCAGCAGCGACGGGGGCTTGTCCTACGAGCAGTACTTC
>NA|NA|TRBV2|TRBJ2-5
CASSEARPPFDREQYF
TGTGCCAGCAGTGAAGCCCGACCCCCGTTTGATAGGGAGCAGTACTTC
>TRBD1|NA|TRBV2|TRBJ2-2
CASSKNRGGELFF
TGTGCCAGCAGTAAAAACAGGGGCGGGGAGCTGTTTTTT
>NA|few|TRBV21-1|TRBJ2-7
CASILQGIVDEQYF
TGTGCCAGCATCCTCCAGGGAATAGTAGACGAGCAGTACTTC
>TRBD1|NA|TRBV5-1|TRBJ2-3
CASSIIGQGGTDTQYF
TGCGCCAGCAGCATAATCGGACAGGGGGGCACAGATACGCAGTATTTT
>NA|NA|TRBV20-1|TRBJ2-7
CSARDSRRASYEQYF
TGCAGTGCTAGAGATAGCAGGAGGGCCTCTTACGAGCAGTACTTC